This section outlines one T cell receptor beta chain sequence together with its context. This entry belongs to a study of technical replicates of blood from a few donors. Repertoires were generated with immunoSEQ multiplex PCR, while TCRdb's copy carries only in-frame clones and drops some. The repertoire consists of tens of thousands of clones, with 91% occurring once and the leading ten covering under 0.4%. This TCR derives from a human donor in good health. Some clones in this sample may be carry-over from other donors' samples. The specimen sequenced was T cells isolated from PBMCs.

The CDR3 sequence: CASSLAGFDTGELFF. The CDR3 region has the DNA TGTGCCAGCAGTTTAGCGGGATTCGACACCGGGGAGCTGTTTTTT. J is TRBJ2-2 and V is TRBV28; possibly TRBD2 for D (6 bases). CDR1 and CDR2 (germline): MDHEN, SYDVKM. Trimming cost V 2 bases and J 3 bases, with 10 bases left between them. The CDR3 is 15 amino acids.